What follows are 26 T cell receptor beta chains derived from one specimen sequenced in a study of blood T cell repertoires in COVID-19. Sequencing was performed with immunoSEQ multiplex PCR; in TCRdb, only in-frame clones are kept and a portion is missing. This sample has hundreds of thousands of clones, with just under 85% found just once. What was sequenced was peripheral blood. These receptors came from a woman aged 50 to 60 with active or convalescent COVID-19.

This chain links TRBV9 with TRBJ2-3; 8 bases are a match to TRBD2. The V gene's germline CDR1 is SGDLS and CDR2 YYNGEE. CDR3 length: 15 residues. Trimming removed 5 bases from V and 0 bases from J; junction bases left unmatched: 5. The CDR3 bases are TGTGCCAGCAGGCTTACTAGCGGAAGCACAGATACGCAGTATTTT. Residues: CASRLTSGSTDTQYF.

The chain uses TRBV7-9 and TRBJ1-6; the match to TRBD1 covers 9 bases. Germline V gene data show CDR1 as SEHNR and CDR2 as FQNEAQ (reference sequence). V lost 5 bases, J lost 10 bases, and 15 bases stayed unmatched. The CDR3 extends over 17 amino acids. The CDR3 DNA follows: TGTGCCAGCAGCCCATCTTTTGGGACAGGGCAACAGTCACCCCTCCACTTT. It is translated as CASSPSFGTGQQSPLHF.

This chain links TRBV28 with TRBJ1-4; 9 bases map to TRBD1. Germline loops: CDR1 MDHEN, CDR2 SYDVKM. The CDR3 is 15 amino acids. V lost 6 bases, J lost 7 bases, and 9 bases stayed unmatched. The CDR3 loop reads CASSPLGTGSEKLFF. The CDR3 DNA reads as TGTGCCAGCAGCCCCCTCGGGACAGGGTCTGAAAAACTGTTTTTT.

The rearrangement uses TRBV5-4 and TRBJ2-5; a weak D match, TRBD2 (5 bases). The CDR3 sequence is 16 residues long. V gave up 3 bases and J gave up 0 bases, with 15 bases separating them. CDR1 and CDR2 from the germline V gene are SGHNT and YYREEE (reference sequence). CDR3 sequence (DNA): TGTGCCAGCAGCTCGTTCCGGGGAAGGTACCAAGAGACCCAGTACTTC. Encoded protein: CASSSFRGRYQETQYF.

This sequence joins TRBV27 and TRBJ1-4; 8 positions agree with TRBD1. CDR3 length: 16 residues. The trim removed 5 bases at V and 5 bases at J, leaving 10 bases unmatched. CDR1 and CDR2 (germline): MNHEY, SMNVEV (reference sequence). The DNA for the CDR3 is TGTGCCAGCAGTCCTTTCTCAGGGGGCGCGAATGAAAAACTGTTTTTT. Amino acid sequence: CASSPFSGGANEKLFF.

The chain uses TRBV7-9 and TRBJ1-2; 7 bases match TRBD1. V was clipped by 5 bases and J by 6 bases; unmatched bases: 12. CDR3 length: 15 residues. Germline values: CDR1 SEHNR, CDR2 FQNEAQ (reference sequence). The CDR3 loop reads CASSRRVGQEHGYTF. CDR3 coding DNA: TGTGCCAGCAGCCGTAGGGTCGGACAGGAGCATGGCTACACCTTC. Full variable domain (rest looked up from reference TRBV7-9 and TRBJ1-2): DTGVSQNPRHKITKRGQNVTFRCDPISEHNRLYWYRQTLGQGPEFLTYFQNEAQLEKSRLLSDRFSAERPKGSFSTLEIQRTEQGDSAMYLCASSRRVGQEHGYTFGSGTRLTVV.

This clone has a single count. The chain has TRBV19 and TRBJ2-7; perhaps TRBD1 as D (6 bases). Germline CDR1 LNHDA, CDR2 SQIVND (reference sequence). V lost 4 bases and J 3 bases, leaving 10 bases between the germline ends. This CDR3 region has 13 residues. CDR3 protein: CASSNRDIYEQYF. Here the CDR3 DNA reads TGTGCCAGTAGTAACCGGGACATCTACGAGCAGTACTTC.

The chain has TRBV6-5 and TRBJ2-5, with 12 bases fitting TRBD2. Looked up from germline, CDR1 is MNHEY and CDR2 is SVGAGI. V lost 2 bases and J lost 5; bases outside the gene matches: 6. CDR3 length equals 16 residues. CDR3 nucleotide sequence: TGTGCCAGCAGTTACGCCCGGACTAGCGGGAAGGAGACCCAGTACTTC. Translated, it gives CASSYARTSGKETQYF.

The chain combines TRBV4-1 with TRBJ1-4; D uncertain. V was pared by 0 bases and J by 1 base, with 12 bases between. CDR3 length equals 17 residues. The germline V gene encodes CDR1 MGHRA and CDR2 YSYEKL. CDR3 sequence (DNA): TGCGCCAGCAGCCAAGATACCCAACAGAGAACTAATGAAAAACTGTTTTTT. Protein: CASSQDTQQRTNEKLFF.

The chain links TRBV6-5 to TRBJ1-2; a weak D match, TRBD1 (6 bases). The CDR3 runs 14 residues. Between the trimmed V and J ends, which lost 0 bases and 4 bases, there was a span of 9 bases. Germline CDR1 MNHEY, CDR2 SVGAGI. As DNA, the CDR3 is TGTGCCAGCAGTTACTCCGCAGGGGTCTATGGCTACACCTTC. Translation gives CASSYSAGVYGYTF.

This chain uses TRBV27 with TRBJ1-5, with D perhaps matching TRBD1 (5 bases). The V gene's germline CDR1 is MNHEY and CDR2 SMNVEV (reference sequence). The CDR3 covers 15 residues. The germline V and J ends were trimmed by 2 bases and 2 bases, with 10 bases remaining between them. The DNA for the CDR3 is TGTGCCAGCAGTTTAGGGACTCTTGGCAATCAGCCCCAGCATTTT. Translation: CASSLGTLGNQPQHF.

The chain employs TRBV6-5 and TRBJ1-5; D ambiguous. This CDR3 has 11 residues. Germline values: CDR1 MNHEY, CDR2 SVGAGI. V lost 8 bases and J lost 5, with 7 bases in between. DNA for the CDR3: TGTGCCAGCCCCACAGATCAGCCCCAGCATTTT. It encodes CASPTDQPQHF.

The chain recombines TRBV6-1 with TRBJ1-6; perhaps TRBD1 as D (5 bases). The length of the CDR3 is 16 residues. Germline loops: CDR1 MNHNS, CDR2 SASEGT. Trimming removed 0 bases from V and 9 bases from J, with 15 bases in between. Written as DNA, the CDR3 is TGTGCCAGCAGTGAAGCAGGTCAGGGCGGGAGTTCACCCCTCCACTTT. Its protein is CASSEAGQGGSSPLHF.

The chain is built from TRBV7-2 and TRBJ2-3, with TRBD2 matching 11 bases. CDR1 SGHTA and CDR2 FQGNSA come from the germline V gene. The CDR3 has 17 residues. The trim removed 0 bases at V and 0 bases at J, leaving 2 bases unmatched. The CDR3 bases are TGTGCCAGCAGCTTAGCCGGGACTAGCGGTAGCACAGATACGCAGTATTTT. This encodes CASSLAGTSGSTDTQYF.

CDR3 loop: CASSVSGTITGYTF. In DNA form, the CDR3 reads TGTGCCAGCAGTGTATCCGGGACTATCACTGGCTACACCTTC. The V and J genes are TRBV25-1 and TRBJ1-2, with D tentatively TRBD1 (5 bases). The CDR3 extends over 14 amino acids. V was pared by 4 bases and J by 7 bases, with 16 bases between. Germline loops: CDR1 MGHDK, CDR2 SYGVNS.

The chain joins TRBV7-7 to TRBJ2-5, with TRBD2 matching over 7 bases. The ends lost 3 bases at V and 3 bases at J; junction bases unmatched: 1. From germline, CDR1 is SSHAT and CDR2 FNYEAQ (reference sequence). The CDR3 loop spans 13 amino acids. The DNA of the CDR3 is TGTGCCAGCAGCTTGCGGGGGAAAGAGACCCAGTACTTC. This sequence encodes CASSLRGKETQYF.

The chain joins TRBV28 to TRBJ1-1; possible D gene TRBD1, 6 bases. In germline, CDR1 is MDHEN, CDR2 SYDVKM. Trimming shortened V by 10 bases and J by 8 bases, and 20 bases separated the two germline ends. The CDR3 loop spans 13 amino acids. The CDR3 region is CAIKGGTREEAFF. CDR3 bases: TGTGCCATCAAGGGGGGGACCCGGGAGGAAGCTTTCTTT.

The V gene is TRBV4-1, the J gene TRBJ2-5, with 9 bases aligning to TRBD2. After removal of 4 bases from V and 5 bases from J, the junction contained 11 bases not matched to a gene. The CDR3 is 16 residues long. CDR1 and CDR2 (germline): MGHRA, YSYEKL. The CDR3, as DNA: TGCGCCAGCAGCCCGCCCGCGGGAGGGCGGGGGGAGACCCAGTACTTC. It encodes CASSPPAGGRGETQYF.

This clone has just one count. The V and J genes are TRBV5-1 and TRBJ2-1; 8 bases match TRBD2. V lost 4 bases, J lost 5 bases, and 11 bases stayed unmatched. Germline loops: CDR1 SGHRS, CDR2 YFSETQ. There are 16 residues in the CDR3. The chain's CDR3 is CASSGRLARRNNEQFF. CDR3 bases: TGCGCCAGCAGCGGCCGACTAGCGCGAAGGAACAATGAGCAGTTCTTC.

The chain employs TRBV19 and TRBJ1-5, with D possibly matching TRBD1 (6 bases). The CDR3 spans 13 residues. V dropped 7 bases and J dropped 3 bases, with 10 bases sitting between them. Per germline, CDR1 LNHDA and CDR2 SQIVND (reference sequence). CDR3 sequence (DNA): TGTGCCAGTACAGGACAGAACAATCAGCCCCAGCATTTT. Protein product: CASTGQNNQPQHF.

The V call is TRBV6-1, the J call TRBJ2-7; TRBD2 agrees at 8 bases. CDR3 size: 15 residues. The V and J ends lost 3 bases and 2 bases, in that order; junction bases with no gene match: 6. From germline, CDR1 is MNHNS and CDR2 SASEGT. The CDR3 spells CASSDSLAGTYEQYF. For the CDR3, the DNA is TGTGCCAGCAGTGATTCCCTAGCGGGTACCTACGAGCAGTACTTC.

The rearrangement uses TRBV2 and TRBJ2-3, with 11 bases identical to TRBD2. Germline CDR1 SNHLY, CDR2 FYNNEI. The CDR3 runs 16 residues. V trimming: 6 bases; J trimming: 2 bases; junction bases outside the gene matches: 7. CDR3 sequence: CASRLGTSGYTDTQYF. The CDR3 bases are TGTGCCAGCAGGCTAGGGACTAGCGGATACACAGATACGCAGTATTTT.

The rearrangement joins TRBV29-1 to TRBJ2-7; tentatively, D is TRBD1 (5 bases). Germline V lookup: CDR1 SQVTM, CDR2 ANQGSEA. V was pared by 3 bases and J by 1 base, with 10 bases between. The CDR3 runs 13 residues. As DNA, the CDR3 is TGCAGCGTTGACCAGGGTGGGTCCTACGAGCAGTACTTC. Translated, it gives CSVDQGGSYEQYF.

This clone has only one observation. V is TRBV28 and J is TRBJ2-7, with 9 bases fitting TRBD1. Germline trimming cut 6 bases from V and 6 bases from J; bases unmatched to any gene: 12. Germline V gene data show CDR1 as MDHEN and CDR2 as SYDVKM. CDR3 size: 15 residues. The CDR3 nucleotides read TGTGCCAGCAGACCCCGGGACAGGGAAAAAGGCGAGCAGTACTTC. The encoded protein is CASRPRDREKGEQYF.

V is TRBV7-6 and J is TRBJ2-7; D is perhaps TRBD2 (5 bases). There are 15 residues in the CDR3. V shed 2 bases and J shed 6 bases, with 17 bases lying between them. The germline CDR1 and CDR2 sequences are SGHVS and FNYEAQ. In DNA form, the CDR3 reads TGTGCCAGCAGCTTAAAGGCCCGGGGAGTGGGCGAGCAGTACTTC. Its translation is CASSLKARGVGEQYF.

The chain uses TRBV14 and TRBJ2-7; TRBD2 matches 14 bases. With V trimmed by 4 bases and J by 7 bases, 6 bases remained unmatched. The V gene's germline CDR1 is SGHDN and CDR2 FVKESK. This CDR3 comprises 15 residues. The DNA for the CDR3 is TGTGCCAGCAGCCCGGGACTAGCGGGAGTTCAGGAGCAGTACTTC. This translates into CASSPGLAGVQEQYF.